One T cell receptor beta chain is described in this entry. Its cognate antigen is unknown. Using a J-beta primer mix together with a sample-barcoded 5' primer, a second PCR was run for roughly 7 to 12 cycles. A single record per CDR3 protein comes from TCRdb applying MiXCR to the 5' RACE reads. The profile covers under 1,100,000 distinct CDR3 sequences, with 20% to 25% appearing a single time and less than 0.85% taken by the ten largest. The data stem from a study of blood T cells in healthy people across ages. The length of the CDR3 is 18 residues. The germline CDR1 and CDR2 sequences are MDHEN and SYDVKM. Trimming at V came to 5 bases and at J to 3 bases, leaving 15 bases not matched to a gene. Study-wide findings and caveats: The percentage of naive T cells correlated strongly with TCR beta diversity.

This same sample was also part of a study on T cells of mothers and their children.

The source material was blood. This receptor was identified in a girl aged 2-10 years in good health. The chain joins TRBV28 to TRBJ2-1; TRBD2 agrees at 8 bases. CDR3 sequence reads: CASSPIDGSGRNYNEQFF. Here the CDR3 DNA reads TGTGCCAGCAGTCCTATCGACGGCAGCGGGAGAAACTACAATGAGCAGTTCTTC. Together with reference TRBV28 and TRBJ2-1, the CDR3 gives the full variable domain: DVKVTQSSRYLVKRTGEKVFLECVQDMDHENMFWYRQDPGLGLRLIYFSYDVKMKEKGDIPEGYSVSREKKERFSLILESASTNQTSMYLCASSPIDGSGRNYNEQFFGPGTRLTVL.